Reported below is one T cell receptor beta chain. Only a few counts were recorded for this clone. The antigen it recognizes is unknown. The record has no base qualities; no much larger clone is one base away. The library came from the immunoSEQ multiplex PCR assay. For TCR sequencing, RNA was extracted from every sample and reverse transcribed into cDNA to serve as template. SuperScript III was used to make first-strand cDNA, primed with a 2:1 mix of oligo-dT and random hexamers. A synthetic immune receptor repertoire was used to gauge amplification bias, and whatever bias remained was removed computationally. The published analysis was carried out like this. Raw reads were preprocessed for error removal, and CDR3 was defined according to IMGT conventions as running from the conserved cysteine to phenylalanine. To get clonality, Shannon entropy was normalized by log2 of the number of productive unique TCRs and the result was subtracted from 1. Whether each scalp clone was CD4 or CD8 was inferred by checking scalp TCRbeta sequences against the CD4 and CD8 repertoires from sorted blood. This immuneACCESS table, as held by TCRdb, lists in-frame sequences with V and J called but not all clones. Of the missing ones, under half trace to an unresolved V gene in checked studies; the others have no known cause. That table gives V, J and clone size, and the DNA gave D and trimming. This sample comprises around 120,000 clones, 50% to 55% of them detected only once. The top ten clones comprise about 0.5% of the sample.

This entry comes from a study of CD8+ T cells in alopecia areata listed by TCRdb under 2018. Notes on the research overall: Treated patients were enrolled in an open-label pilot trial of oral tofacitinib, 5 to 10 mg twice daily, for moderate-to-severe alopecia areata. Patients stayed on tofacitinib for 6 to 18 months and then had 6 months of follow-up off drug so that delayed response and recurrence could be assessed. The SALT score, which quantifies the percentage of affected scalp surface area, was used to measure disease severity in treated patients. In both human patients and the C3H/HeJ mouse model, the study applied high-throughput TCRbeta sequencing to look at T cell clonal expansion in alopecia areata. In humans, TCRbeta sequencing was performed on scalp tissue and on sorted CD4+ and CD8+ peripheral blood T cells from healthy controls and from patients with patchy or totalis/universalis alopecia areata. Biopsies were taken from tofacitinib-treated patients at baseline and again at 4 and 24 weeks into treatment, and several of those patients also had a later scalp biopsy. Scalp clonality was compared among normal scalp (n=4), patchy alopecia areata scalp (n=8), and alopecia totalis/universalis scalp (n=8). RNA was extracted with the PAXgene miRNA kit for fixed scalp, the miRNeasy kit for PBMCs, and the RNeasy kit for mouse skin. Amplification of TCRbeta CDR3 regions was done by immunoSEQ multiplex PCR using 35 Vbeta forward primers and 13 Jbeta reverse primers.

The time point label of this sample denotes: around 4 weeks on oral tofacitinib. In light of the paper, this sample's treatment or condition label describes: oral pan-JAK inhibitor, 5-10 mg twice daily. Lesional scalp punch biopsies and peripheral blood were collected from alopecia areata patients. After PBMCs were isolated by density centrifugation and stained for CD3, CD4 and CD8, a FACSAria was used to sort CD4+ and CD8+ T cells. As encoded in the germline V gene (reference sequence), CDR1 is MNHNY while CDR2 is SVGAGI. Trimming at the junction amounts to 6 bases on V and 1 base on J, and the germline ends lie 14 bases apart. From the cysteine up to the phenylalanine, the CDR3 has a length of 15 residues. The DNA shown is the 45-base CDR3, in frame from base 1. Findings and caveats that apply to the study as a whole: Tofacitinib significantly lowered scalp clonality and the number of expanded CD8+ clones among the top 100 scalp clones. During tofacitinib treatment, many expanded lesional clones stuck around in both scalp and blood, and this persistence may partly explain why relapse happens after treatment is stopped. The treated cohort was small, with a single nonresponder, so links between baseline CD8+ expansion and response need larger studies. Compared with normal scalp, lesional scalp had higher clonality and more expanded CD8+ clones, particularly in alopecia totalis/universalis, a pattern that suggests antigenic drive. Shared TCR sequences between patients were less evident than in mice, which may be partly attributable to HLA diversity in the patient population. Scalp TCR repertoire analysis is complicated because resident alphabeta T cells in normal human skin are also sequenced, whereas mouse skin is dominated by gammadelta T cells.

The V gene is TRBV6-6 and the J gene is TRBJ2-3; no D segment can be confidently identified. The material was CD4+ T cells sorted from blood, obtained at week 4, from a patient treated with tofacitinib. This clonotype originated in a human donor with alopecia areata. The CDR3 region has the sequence CASSTGQLGTDTQYF. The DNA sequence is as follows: TGTGCCAGCAGCACCGGGCAGCTCGGCACAGATACGCAGTATTTT.